The 20 T cell receptor beta chains given below trace back to one sample, sequenced in a study of blood T cell repertoires in COVID-19 (TCRdb year 2020). Library generation was performed with the immunoSEQ multiplex PCR assay. TCRdb took over this immuneACCESS table, retaining in-frame rearrangements with V and J assigned. Such tables are incomplete; in checked studies, under half of the missing clones stem from an unresolved V gene, and the remainder is unexplained. For this sample there are roughly 68,000 clones; over 65% appear just once. Jointly, the top ten make up about 20% of the sample. The sample taken for sequencing was peripheral blood. These TCRs come from a woman at least 80 years old with acute or convalescent COVID-19.

The chain joins TRBV5-6 to TRBJ2-2; D is possibly TRBD2 (7 bases). Between the trimmed V and J ends, which lost 5 bases and 3 bases, there was a span of 14 bases. CDR1 and CDR2 (germline): SGHDT, YYEEEE. This CDR3 spans 15 amino acids. CDR3 loop: CASRPWGGHTGELFF. The DNA for the CDR3 is TGTGCCAGCAGACCCTGGGGGGGGCACACCGGGGAGCTGTTTTTT.

CDR3 protein: CASSLDRGNEKLFF. The CDR3, as DNA: TGCGCCAGCAGCTTGGACAGGGGGAATGAAAAACTGTTTTTT. V is TRBV5-1 and J is TRBJ1-4, with TRBD1 identical over 8 bases. J lost 5 bases, V lost 0 bases, and 0 bases had no gene match. Germline V gives CDR1 SGHRS, CDR2 YFSETQ. The CDR3 length is 14 residues.

In this sample, this clone turned up once. The J gene is TRBJ2-7, the V gene TRBV11-3, with D possibly matching TRBD1 (7 bases). In germline, CDR1 is SGHNT, CDR2 YENEEA. V was shortened by 5 bases and J by 3 bases, with 17 bases between the two germline ends. CDR3 length: 15 amino acids. In DNA, the CDR3 is TGTGCCAGCAGCCCGGGCCCGCAGGGGGGCTACGAGCAGTACTTC. It codes for CASSPGPQGGYEQYF.

The chain uses TRBV19 and TRBJ1-3; 8 bases align to TRBD1. Per the germline V gene, CDR1 is LNHDA and CDR2 is SQIVND (reference sequence). The CDR3 sequence is 15 residues long. The V gene end was trimmed by 3 bases and the J gene end by 3 bases; junction bases not matched to a gene: 4. CDR3 amino acids: CASSIPGGLGNTIYF. As DNA, the CDR3 is TGTGCCAGTAGTATCCCAGGGGGCCTTGGAAACACCATATATTTT.

This chain connects TRBV12-3 or TRBV12-4 to TRBJ1-1, with D possibly matching TRBD1 (5 bases). The V and J ends lost 5 bases and 4 bases respectively, with 11 bases between them. CDR3 length equals 13 residues. The CDR3 DNA sequence: TGTGCCAGCAGTCCCGGACAACCCACTGAAGCTTTCTTT. This gives the protein CASSPGQPTEAFF.

V gene TRBV6-6 combines with J gene TRBJ2-7, with 7 bases aligning to TRBD2. V shed 11 bases and J 4 bases; nucleotides not matched to a gene: 17. Germline V gene sequence: CDR1 MNHNY, CDR2 SVGAGI (reference sequence). This CDR3 is 15 amino acids long. The CDR3 DNA reads as TGTGCCGCAAGCGCGGGAGTCCGTTCCGCTTACGAGCAGTACTTC. Residues: CAASAGVRSAYEQYF.

The J gene is TRBJ2-7, the V gene TRBV6-5, with a weak D call TRBD2 (6 bases). Germline V gene lookup returns CDR1 MNHEY and CDR2 SVGAGI. Between the trimmed V and J ends, which lost 0 bases and 7 bases, there was a span of 10 bases. The CDR3 length is 13 residues. The CDR3 loop is CASSYSTRGEQYF. The CDR3 DNA is TGTGCCAGCAGTTACTCGACGCGGGGTGAGCAGTACTTC.

This clone was seen a few times. V and J are TRBV19 and TRBJ1-1; D gene ambiguous. V lost 4 bases to trimming and J lost 0 bases, with 6 bases between them. This CDR3 region has 13 residues. Germline CDR1 reads LNHDA; CDR2 reads SQIVND (reference sequence). CDR3 DNA sequence: TGTGCCAGTAGTAACACCCTGAACACTGAAGCTTTCTTT. Protein sequence: CASSNTLNTEAFF.

V gene TRBV12-5 combines with J gene TRBJ1-1; D remains ambiguous. The CDR3 length is 14 residues. CDR1 and CDR2 from the germline V gene are LGHNT and FRNRAP. Trimming stripped 1 base from V and 4 bases from J, with 10 bases between. The chain's CDR3 is CASGLGSGRTEAFF. CDR3 nucleotide sequence: TGTGCTAGTGGTTTGGGTTCTGGGCGCACTGAAGCTTTCTTT.

V usage is TRBV5-1 and J usage is TRBJ2-3; the match to TRBD2 covers 9 bases. From germline, CDR1 is SGHRS and CDR2 YFSETQ. This CDR3 comprises 17 residues. The junction had 7 bases not matched to a gene; V was cut back by 0 bases and J by 2 bases. The DNA for the CDR3 is TGCGCCAGCAGCTTGGAGGTGCTAGCGGGATACACAGATACGCAGTATTTT. Its translation is CASSLEVLAGYTDTQYF. Full variable domain (remainder filled in from reference TRBV5-1 and TRBJ2-3): KAGVTQTPRYLIKTRGQQVTLSCSPISGHRSVSWYQQTPGQGLQFLFEYFSETQRNKGNFPGRFSGRQFSNSRSEMNVSTLELGDSALYLCASSLEVLAGYTDTQYFGPGTRLTVL.

CDR3 in DNA: TGCGCCAGCAGCGAAGGGACTAGCGGGAACAAAGATACGCAGTATTTT. Translated: CASSEGTSGNKDTQYF. This chain joins TRBV5-1 and TRBJ2-3; TRBD2 aligns across 13 bases. CDR1 and CDR2 (germline): SGHRS, YFSETQ. Trimming took 4 bases from V and 5 from J; bases not matched to a gene: 7. The CDR3 loop spans 16 amino acids.

This clone came up a few times. V and J are TRBV14 and TRBJ2-2, with D uncertain. The CDR3 runs 14 residues. CDR1 and CDR2 from the germline V gene are SGHDN and FVKESK. The germline V and J ends were trimmed by 3 bases and 1 base, with 6 bases remaining between them. CDR3 coding DNA: TGTGCCAGCAGCCACCGGAGGAACACCGGGGAGCTGTTTTTT. Translating it yields CASSHRRNTGELFF.

The rearrangement links TRBV29-1 to TRBJ1-1, with D tentatively TRBD1 (5 bases). Trimming cost V 4 bases and J 7 bases, with 13 bases left between them. The CDR3 runs to 12 residues. The germline V gene has CDR1 SQVTM and CDR2 ANQGSEA. This chain's CDR3 is CSVADGAFEAFF. The CDR3 DNA is TGCAGCGTTGCGGATGGGGCGTTTGAAGCTTTCTTT.

This clone was seen once. This rearrangement joins TRBV7-2 to TRBJ2-7; 8 positions match TRBD2. This CDR3 is 14 amino acids long. The germline gives CDR1 SGHTA, CDR2 FQGNSA. J was trimmed by 5 bases and V by 1 base; bases with no gene match: 4. CDR3 sequence reads: CASSLVAGGHEQYF. In DNA form, the CDR3 reads TGTGCCAGCAGCTTAGTTGCGGGAGGCCACGAGCAGTACTTC.

The gene calls are TRBV15 and TRBJ2-7; D gene ambiguous. This CDR3 region has 12 residues. The germline gives CDR1 LNHNV, CDR2 YYDKDF (reference sequence). V was pared by 5 bases and J by 6 bases, with 11 bases between. The CDR3 sequence: CATSPSSPEQYF. CDR3 DNA sequence: TGTGCCACCAGCCCCTCCTCCCCCGAGCAGTACTTC.

The chain employs TRBV9 and TRBJ2-2; 8 nucleotides line up with TRBD1. The germline gives CDR1 SGDLS, CDR2 YYNGEE. Trimming cost V 3 bases and J 3 bases; bases outside gene matches: 7. The CDR3 length is 16 residues. The DNA for the CDR3 is TGTGCCAGCAGCGAACGAGACAGGGGCCACACCGGGGAGCTGTTTTTT. Protein sequence: CASSERDRGHTGELFF.

The V call is TRBV19, the J call TRBJ2-1; 8 bases match TRBD2. V lost 3 bases, J lost 6 bases, and 13 bases stayed unmatched. Germline loops: CDR1 LNHDA, CDR2 SQIVND (reference sequence). There are 17 residues in the CDR3. The CDR3 DNA reads TGTGCCAGTAGTATCGACGGGAGCGGGGGTTTGGGCAATGAGCAGTTCTTC. It specifies CASSIDGSGGLGNEQFF.

The CDR3 here is CASSLGGGSMNTEAFF. The CDR3 region has the DNA TGTGCCAGCAGCTTAGGGGGGGGCAGCATGAACACTGAAGCTTTCTTT. The chain uses TRBV11-2 and TRBJ1-1, with D possibly being TRBD1 (6 bases). The CDR3 length is 16 residues. The germline V gene has CDR1 SGHAT and CDR2 FQNNGV. Trimming took off 1 base at V and 0 bases at J, with 12 bases between the two ends. Together with reference TRBV11-2 and TRBJ1-1, the CDR3 gives the full variable domain: EAGVAQSPRYKIIEKRQSVAFWCNPISGHATLYWYQQILGQGPKLLIQFQNNGVVDDSQLPKDRFSAERLKGVDSTLKIQPAKLEDSAVYLCASSLGGGSMNTEAFFGQGTRLTVV.

V is TRBV7-2 and J is TRBJ1-3, with 10 bases lining up with TRBD1. Germline CDR1 is SGHTA and CDR2 is FQGNSA. This CDR3 spans 16 amino acids. After removal of 0 bases from V and 1 base from J, the junction contained 0 bases not matched to a gene. As DNA, the CDR3 is TGTGCCAGCAGCTTAGCGGGACAGGGGTCTGGAAACACCATATATTTT. Translation gives CASSLAGQGSGNTIYF.

The CDR3 here is CASSLHYEQYF. CDR3 bases: TGTGCCAGCAGCTTACACTACGAGCAGTACTTC. This chain uses TRBV14 with TRBJ2-7; D is undetermined. V lost 5 bases to trimming and J lost 3 bases, with 5 bases between them. The CDR3 consists of 11 residues. Germline V gene data show CDR1 as SGHDN and CDR2 as FVKESK.